Shown below are 26 T cell receptor beta chains from a single sample sequenced in a study of OX40 agonist ivuxolimab in advanced cancers. Here immunoSEQ multiplex PCR was the method, and the copy in TCRdb shows in-frame clones only, minus some. Of 50,000 to 75,000 clones in the sample, around 75% were seen once. The starting material was CD4+ or CD8+ T cells sorted from blood, obtained in a trial of the OX40 agonist ivuxolimab. These receptors were obtained from an adult with an advanced solid tumor such as melanoma, head and neck, liver or kidney cancer.

Concerning this clone: One end of the junction is discordant with germline, which a read error may explain. The chain links TRBV7-7 to TRBJ2-7; TRBD2 matches at 7 bases. Germline V gene sequence: CDR1 SSHAT, CDR2 FNYEAQ (reference sequence). CDR3 length equals 19 residues. The CDR3 nucleotides are TGTGCTAGCAGCTTAGCCCCTCCTATGGCGGGAGCCAATACCTACGAGCAGTACTTC. It translates to CASSLAPPMAGANTYEQYF.

The chain recombines TRBV19 with TRBJ2-7, with 8 nucleotides matching TRBD2. There are 15 residues in the CDR3. The V gene's germline CDR1 is LNHDA and CDR2 SQIVND (reference sequence). With V trimmed by 5 bases and J by 0 bases, 6 bases remained unmatched. This chain's CDR3 is CASSASGTSSYEQYF. The DNA of the CDR3 is TGTGCCAGTAGTGCCTCCGGGACTAGCTCCTACGAGCAGTACTTC.

The chain joins TRBV29-1 to TRBJ2-1; 11 bases agree with TRBD2. Germline V CDR1 and CDR2: SQVTM, ANQGSEA. This CDR3 comprises 15 residues. The ends lost 7 bases at V and 5 bases at J; junction bases unmatched: 10. The CDR3 loop reads CSDVGTSGAHNEQFF. The DNA of the CDR3 is TGCAGCGACGTAGGGACTAGCGGAGCACACAATGAGCAGTTCTTC.

V usage is TRBV11-1 and J usage is TRBJ1-1; a possible D gene is TRBD1 (6 bases). The CDR3 covers 15 residues. The germline V gene encodes CDR1 SGHAT and CDR2 FQDESV (reference sequence). V was clipped by 5 bases and J by 1 base, with 14 bases between them. The CDR3 nucleotides read TGTGCCAGCAGCCCATGGACAGAGCCGAACACTGAAGCTTTCTTT. As protein: CASSPWTEPNTEAFF.

This clone has only one observation. The genes are TRBV27 and TRBJ2-5, with 9 bases matching TRBD2. Judging by the DNA end, TRBJ2-7 fits better; the J call may be wrong. This CDR3 spans 14 amino acids. Germline V gene data show CDR1 as MNHEY and CDR2 as SMNVEV (reference sequence). DNA of the CDR3: TGTGCCAGCAGTATTAGCGGGAGTGTCTACGAGCAGTACTTC. This sequence encodes CASSISGSVYEQYF.

The chain links TRBV7-2 to TRBJ2-7; D is ambiguous. The CDR3 sequence is 11 residues long. CDR1 and CDR2 (germline): SGHTA, FQGNSA. Trimming removed 5 bases at V and 6 bases at J, with 8 bases between. The CDR3 DNA reads as TGTGCCAGCAGCCTCTTTCTCGAGCAGTACTTC. This encodes CASSLFLEQYF.

As to this clone: This specimen includes other DNA sequences encoding the same CDR3. This chain uses TRBV19 with TRBJ2-5; tentatively, D is TRBD2 (5 bases). Trimming removed 5 bases at V and 5 bases at J, with 12 bases between. Germline CDR1 is LNHDA and CDR2 is SQIVND (reference sequence). The CDR3 spans 13 residues. The CDR3: CASSRREGETQYF. The CDR3 coding sequence is TGTGCCAGTAGTCGGAGAGAGGGTGAGACCCAGTACTTC.

The chain uses TRBV6-5 and TRBJ2-1, with D possibly being TRBD1 or TRBD2 (5 bases each). The CDR3 has 12 amino acids. V lost 7 bases and J 2 bases, leaving 6 bases between the germline ends. Germline-derived CDR1 and CDR2 are MNHEY and SVGAGI. The CDR3, as DNA: TGTGCCAGCACGGGACCCTACAATGAGCAGTTCTTC. Its translation: CASTGPYNEQFF.

The J gene is TRBJ1-2, the V gene TRBV7-8; D is undetermined. The CDR3 covers 13 residues. Germline loops: CDR1 SGHVS, CDR2 FQNEAQ. The V end was cut by 4 bases, the J end by 6 bases, with 12 bases between. CDR3 loop: CASSSRVSHGYTF. DNA for the CDR3: TGTGCCAGCAGCTCACGGGTTTCACATGGCTACACCTTC. The variable domain in full, with the rest retrieved from reference TRBV7-8 and TRBJ1-2, is GAGVSQSPRYKVAKRGQDVALRCDPISGHVSLFWYQQALGQGPEFLTYFQNEAQLDKSGLPSDRFFAERPEGSVSTLKIQRTQQEDSAVYLCASSSRVSHGYTFGSGTRLTVV.

The chain employs TRBV5-1 and TRBJ1-1, with 8 positions matching TRBD1. This CDR3 has 14 residues. The germline gives CDR1 SGHRS, CDR2 YFSETQ. J gave up 5 bases and V 2 bases, and 5 bases lay outside the gene matches. The CDR3 spells CASSFGQGRTEAFF. The DNA of the CDR3 is TGCGCCAGCAGCTTCGGACAGGGTAGGACTGAAGCTTTCTTT.

The V and J genes are TRBV5-1 and TRBJ1-2, with 7 bases that match TRBD1. This CDR3 is built from 14 residues. Germline CDR1 reads SGHRS; CDR2 reads YFSETQ. Losses at the gene ends were 3 bases for V and 4 bases for J; bases not matched to a gene: 6. The CDR3, as DNA: TGCGCCAGCAGCTACGGACAGGATGCCTATGGCTACACCTTC. Translating it yields CASSYGQDAYGYTF.

This clone was detected only a few times. This chain joins TRBV11-1 and TRBJ2-3; the match to TRBD1 covers 8 bases. The J segment lost 1 base and the V segment lost 6 bases, leaving 12 bases of the junction unmatched. Per germline, CDR1 SGHAT and CDR2 FQDESV (reference sequence). The CDR3 is 17 residues long. Here the CDR3 reads CASRRQGASTGTDTQYF. CDR3 sequence (DNA): TGTGCCAGCAGGCGTCAGGGGGCTTCCACTGGCACAGATACGCAGTATTTT. The full variable domain, rest sourced from reference TRBV11-1 and TRBJ2-3, is EAEVAQSPRYKITEKSQAVAFWCDPISGHATLYWYRQILGQGPELLVQFQDESVVDDSQLPKDRFSAERLKGVDSTLKIQPAELGDSAMYLCASRRQGASTGTDTQYFGPGTRLTVL.

This clone was seen a handful of times. The chain couples TRBV30 to TRBJ2-3; D might be TRBD2 (6 bases). From germline, CDR1 is GTSNPN and CDR2 SVGIG (reference sequence). V was trimmed by 2 bases and J by 4 bases, leaving 13 bases between them. The CDR3 is 14 residues long. The CDR3, as DNA: TGTGCCTGGAGTAGATGGGGGGTAGCAGATACGCAGTATTTT. Amino acids: CAWSRWGVADTQYF.

The chain employs TRBV28 and TRBJ2-5; D is possibly TRBD1 (6 bases). Trimming stripped 4 bases from V and 4 bases from J, with 19 bases between. In germline, CDR1 is MDHEN, CDR2 SYDVKM. The CDR3 totals 16 residues. As DNA, the CDR3 is TGTGCCAGCAGTTCCGCGGCTACAGGGAGCACAGAGACCCAGTACTTC. This codes for CASSSAATGSTETQYF. The variable domain in full, completed from reference TRBV28 and TRBJ2-5, reads DVKVTQSSRYLVKRTGEKVFLECVQDMDHENMFWYRQDPGLGLRLIYFSYDVKMKEKGDIPEGYSVSREKKERFSLILESASTNQTSMYLCASSSAATGSTETQYFGPGTRLLVL.

The V and J genes are TRBV6-5 and TRBJ2-1; 10 bases line up with TRBD2. Germline assignment: CDR1 MNHEY and CDR2 SVGAGI. The CDR3 loop spans 15 amino acids. V gave up 6 bases and J gave up 4 bases; unmatched junction bases: 6. CDR3 bases: TGTGCCAGCAGATCGGGACTAGCGTTTTACAATGAGCAGTTCTTC. Translated, it gives CASRSGLAFYNEQFF.

For the CDR3, the DNA is TGTGCCAGCAGTGGGACCGGAGGGTCCTACGAGCAGTACTTC. It specifies CASSGTGGSYEQYF. The rearrangement joins TRBV6-5 to TRBJ2-5; weak D call: TRBD2 (6 bases). The last part of the DNA fits TRBJ2-7 better; the J call may be wrong. Germline CDR1 and CDR2: MNHEY and SVGAGI. This CDR3 has 14 amino acids.

This chain joins TRBV6-6 and TRBJ2-3; 9 bases agree with TRBD1. This CDR3 is built from 16 residues. The trim removed 5 bases at V and 3 bases at J, leaving 9 bases unmatched. From germline, CDR1 is MNHNY and CDR2 SVGAGI (reference sequence). Written as DNA, the CDR3 is TGTGCCAGCAGTATCCGACAGGGGGAATCGACAGATACGCAGTATTTT. Translation gives CASSIRQGESTDTQYF.

The chain employs TRBV4-2 and TRBJ1-4; D ambiguous. CDR1 and CDR2 (germline): LGHNA, YNFKEQ. V was trimmed by 0 bases and J by 0 bases, leaving 14 bases between them. CDR3 length: 18 residues. The CDR3 coding sequence is TGTGCCAGCAGCCAAGACGGGGTTTACGGAACAACTAATGAAAAACTGTTTTTT. Residues: CASSQDGVYGTTNEKLFF.

This clone has just one count. The genes are TRBV9 and TRBJ2-3; 9 nucleotides agree with TRBD1. CDR1 is SGDLS and CDR2 is YYNGEE in the germline V gene. With 3 bases clipped from V and 0 bases from J, the junction kept 5 bases outside the gene matches. The CDR3 totals 16 residues. CDR3 residues: CASSARQGESTDTQYF. The CDR3 DNA follows: TGTGCCAGCAGCGCCAGACAGGGGGAGAGCACAGATACGCAGTATTTT. The entire variable domain, with the rest obtained from reference TRBV9 and TRBJ2-3, is as follows: DSGVTQTPKHLITATGQRVTLRCSPRSGDLSVYWYQQSLDQGLQFLIQYYNGEERAKGNILERFSAQQFPDLHSELNLSSLELGDSALYFCASSARQGESTDTQYFGPGTRLTVL.

V and J are TRBV9 and TRBJ2-5; D unresolved. This CDR3 region has 14 residues. V dropped 0 bases and J dropped 1 base, with 7 bases sitting between them. Germline V CDR1 and CDR2: SGDLS, YYNGEE. In DNA form, the CDR3 reads TGTGCCAGCAGCGTAGCAAACTTCCAAGAGACCCAGTACTTC. As protein: CASSVANFQETQYF.

The chain joins TRBV5-1 to TRBJ1-2; TRBD1 is a possible D gene (6 bases). CDR1 and CDR2 from the germline V gene are SGHRS and YFSETQ. This CDR3 has 13 residues. Trimming stripped 2 bases from V and 6 bases from J, with 11 bases between. CDR3 DNA: TGCGCCAGCAGCTTCGGGGGGCGGGATGGCTACACCTTC. Residues: CASSFGGRDGYTF.

Of note for this clone: Because the CDR3 is missing its conserved closing phenylalanine or tryptophan, this is likely a read error. V and J are TRBV6-1 and TRBJ1-1; no reliable D call. Per germline, CDR1 MNHNS and CDR2 SASEGT. The CDR3 is made up of 15 amino acids. V lost 0 bases and J lost 2, with 10 bases in between. CDR3: CASSEAGQANTEAFS. As DNA, the CDR3 is TGTGCCAGCAGTGAAGCGGGCCAGGCTAACACTGAAGCTTTCTCT.

This clone was picked up a small number of times. The chain recombines TRBV7-2 with TRBJ2-1; either TRBD1 or TRBD2 may supply D (6 bases each). Germline assignment: CDR1 SGHTA and CDR2 FQGNSA. CDR3 length: 17 amino acids. Trimming shortened V by 2 bases and J by 9 bases, and 23 bases separated the two germline ends. CDR3 sequence reads: CASSLRSDGGGRREQFF. The CDR3 DNA reads TGTGCCAGCAGCTTAAGGTCGGACGGGGGCGGTCGACGTGAGCAGTTCTTC.

V is TRBV14 and J is TRBJ2-3; maybe TRBD2 (5 bases). The CDR3 is 15 residues long. CDR1 and CDR2 from the germline V gene are SGHDN and FVKESK. Trimming stripped 1 base from V and 0 bases from J, with 8 bases between. This chain's CDR3 is CASSQVGGSTDTQYF. Written as DNA, the CDR3 is TGTGCCAGCAGCCAAGTGGGCGGGAGCACAGATACGCAGTATTTT.

V gene TRBV30 combines with J gene TRBJ1-5; 7 positions match TRBD1. The germline CDR1 and CDR2 sequences are GTSNPN and SVGIG (reference sequence). V shed 3 bases and J 5 bases; nucleotides not matched to a gene: 7. CDR3 size: 14 residues. The CDR3 DNA is TGTGCCTGGAGGGGTCCGGGACAGCATCAGCCCCAGCATTTT. This translates into CAWRGPGQHQPQHF.

The chain couples TRBV7-9 to TRBJ2-1, with D maybe TRBD2 (5 bases). V was trimmed by 1 base and J by 3 bases, leaving 10 bases between them. The V gene's germline CDR1 is SEHNR and CDR2 FQNEAQ (reference sequence). The CDR3 consists of 15 residues. DNA of the CDR3: TGTGCCAGCAGCTTAGTTCGGGGTCTCTACAATGAGCAGTTCTTC. Its protein product is CASSLVRGLYNEQFF.